This note documents a single TCR beta chain sequence. Its target is unknown. The CDR3 spans 13 residues. At the end of 10 days of culture, CD4+ T cells were isolated. Two doses of BNT162b2 or mRNA-1273 vaccine were administered to participants. The table came from immunoSEQ multiplex PCR; TCRdb's copy has only in-frame clones and leaves some out. The data contain about 40,000 clones, about 67% of them singletons. This sample is part of a study of vaccination effects on CD4 cells after COVID-19. Specimen: CD4+ T cells from PBMCs cultured without peptide, collected after COVID-19 vaccination. This receptor was taken from a human donor who received a COVID-19 vaccine. The chain recombines TRBV21-1 with TRBJ2-7; the table's D gene call, TRBD2, was not cross checked with the DNA. TRBV21-1 is recorded as a pseudogene. The CDR3 protein is CASTPEGNYEQYF. The DNA for the CDR3 is TGTGCCAGCACCCCGGAGGGTAACTACGAGCAGTACTTC.